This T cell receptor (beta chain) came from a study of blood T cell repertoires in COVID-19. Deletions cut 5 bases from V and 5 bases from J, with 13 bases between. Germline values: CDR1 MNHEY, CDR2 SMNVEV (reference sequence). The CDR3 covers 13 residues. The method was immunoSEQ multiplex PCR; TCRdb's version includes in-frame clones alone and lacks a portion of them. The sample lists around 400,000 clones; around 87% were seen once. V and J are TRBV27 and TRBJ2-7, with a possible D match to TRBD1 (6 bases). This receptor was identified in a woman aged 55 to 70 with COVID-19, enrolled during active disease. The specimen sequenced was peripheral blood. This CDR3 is CASSLTGTNEQYF. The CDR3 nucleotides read TGTGCCAGCAGTCTCACAGGGACCAACGAGCAGTACTTC.